In its sample, the clone carrying this T cell receptor beta chain is medium-sized. The data were obtained in a study of spatial heterogeneity in lung cancer. For the study at large: Alpha-chain sequences were consistently detected less often than beta-chain sequences. Raw-read counts averaged over ten per unique TCR and UMI combination.

Specified time point: sample taken at primary tumor resection. Tumor, nontumor lung or frozen PBMC supplied whole RNA, sequenced without sorting. Patients with untreated early-stage non-small cell lung cancer, numbering roughly 69, were the donors. The CDR3 has 17 amino acids. Germline V lookup: CDR1 MNHNS, CDR2 SASEGT. V lost 0 bases, J lost 3 bases, and 15 bases lay in between. Every molecule of TCR cDNA had its own unique molecular identifier. TCRdb re-called the 5' RACE reads through MiXCR, storing one row per CDR3 protein. The table records approximately 11,000 distinct CDR3 sequences, roughly 4.2% of them present only once.

The J gene is TRBJ1-5, the V gene TRBV6-1, with TRBD1 as a possible D gene (5 bases). Sequences were derived from normal lung tissue next to the tumor, sampled at surgery. This sequence originates from a male donor with early-stage non-small cell lung cancer. The CDR3 spells CASSEAPRQINNQPQHF. CDR3 sequence (DNA): TGTGCCAGCAGTGAAGCGCCAAGACAGATCAACAATCAGCCCCAGCATTTT.